This TCR beta chain came from a study of blood T cell repertoires in COVID-19. About the research overall: Samples came from the United States, Italy and Spain, spanning acute and convalescent COVID-19. PBMCs, B-cell-depleted T cells, or T cells were the source of the cDNA or gDNA that made up the material.

Seattle participants joined during active infection and were tracked over time. Per the authors' pipeline: Reference gene primer amplification yielded estimated nucleated cell counts. Profiling relied on immunoSEQ multiplex PCR, and the TCRdb table lists in-frame clones only, not all of them. V, J and clone size reflect that table, while D and trimming were determined from the DNA. The sample holds 250,000 to 400,000 clones, roughly 88% seen once. The sequencing input was peripheral blood. The receptor comes from a woman in her thirties with COVID-19, enrolled during active disease.

The CDR3 region has the DNA TGTGCCAGCAGCTTAGTAGGACTAGCGGGAGGGTACAATGAGCAGTTCTTC. It specifies CASSLVGLAGGYNEQFF. J is TRBJ2-1 and V is TRBV7-2, with 15 bases identical to TRBD2. The V gene's germline CDR1 is SGHTA and CDR2 FQGNSA. The ends lost 1 base at V and 4 bases at J; junction bases unmatched: 2. The CDR3 is 17 amino acids.